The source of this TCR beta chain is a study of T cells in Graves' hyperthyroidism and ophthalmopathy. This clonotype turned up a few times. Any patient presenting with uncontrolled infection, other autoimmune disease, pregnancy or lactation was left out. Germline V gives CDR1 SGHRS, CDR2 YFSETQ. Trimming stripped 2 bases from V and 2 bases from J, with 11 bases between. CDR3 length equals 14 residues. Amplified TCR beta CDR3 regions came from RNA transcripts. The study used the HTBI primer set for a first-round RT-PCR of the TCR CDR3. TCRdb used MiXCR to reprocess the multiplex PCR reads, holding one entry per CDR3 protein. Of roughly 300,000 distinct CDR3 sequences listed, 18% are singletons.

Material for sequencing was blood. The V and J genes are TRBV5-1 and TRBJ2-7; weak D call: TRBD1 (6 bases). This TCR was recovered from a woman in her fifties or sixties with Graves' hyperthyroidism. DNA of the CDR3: TGCGCCAGCAGCTTCCGGGACATGACCTACGAGCAGTACTTC. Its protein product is CASSFRDMTYEQYF.